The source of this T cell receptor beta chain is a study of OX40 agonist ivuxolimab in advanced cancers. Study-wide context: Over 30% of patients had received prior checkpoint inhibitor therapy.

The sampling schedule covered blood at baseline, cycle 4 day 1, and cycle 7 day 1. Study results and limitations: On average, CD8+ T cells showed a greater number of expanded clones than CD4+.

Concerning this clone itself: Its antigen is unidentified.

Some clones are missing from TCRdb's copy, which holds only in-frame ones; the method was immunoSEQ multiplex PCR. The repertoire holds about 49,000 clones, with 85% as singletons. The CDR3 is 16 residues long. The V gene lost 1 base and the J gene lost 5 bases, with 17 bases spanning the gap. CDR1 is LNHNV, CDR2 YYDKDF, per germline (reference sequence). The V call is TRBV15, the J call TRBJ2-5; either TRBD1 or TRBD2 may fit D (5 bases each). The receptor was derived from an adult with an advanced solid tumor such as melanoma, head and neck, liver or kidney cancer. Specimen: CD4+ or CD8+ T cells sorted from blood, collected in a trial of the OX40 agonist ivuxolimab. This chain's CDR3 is CATSRGQGRTRETQYF. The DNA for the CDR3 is TGTGCCACCAGCAGAGGGCAGGGAAGGACTCGGGAGACCCAGTACTTC.